This T cell receptor (beta chain) was obtained from a study of blood T cell repertoires in COVID-19. On the study more broadly: Acute and convalescent COVID-19 specimens originated in the United States, Italy and Spain. T cells, B-cell-depleted T cells, or PBMCs supplied cDNA or gDNA.

Study processing details: Amplifying reference gene primers gave estimates of nucleated cell counts. Data came from immunoSEQ multiplex PCR; TCRdb stores just in-frame clones and leaves some out. V and J calls plus clone size are reproduced from that table; the DNA served to infer D and trimming. The table shows approximately 150,000 clones, with around 90% occurring only once. Sequenced material: peripheral blood. The sequence derives from an older woman with acute or convalescent COVID-19.

CDR3 sequence (DNA): TGTGCCAGCAGCGGTCCGGGACAGGGGTGGACTGAAGCTTTCTTT. This encodes CASSGPGQGWTEAFF. This chain joins TRBV2 and TRBJ1-1; TRBD1 matches 10 bases. Germline CDR1 reads SNHLY; CDR2 reads FYNNEI. The trim removed 6 bases at V and 5 bases at J, leaving 9 bases unmatched. There are 15 residues in the CDR3.